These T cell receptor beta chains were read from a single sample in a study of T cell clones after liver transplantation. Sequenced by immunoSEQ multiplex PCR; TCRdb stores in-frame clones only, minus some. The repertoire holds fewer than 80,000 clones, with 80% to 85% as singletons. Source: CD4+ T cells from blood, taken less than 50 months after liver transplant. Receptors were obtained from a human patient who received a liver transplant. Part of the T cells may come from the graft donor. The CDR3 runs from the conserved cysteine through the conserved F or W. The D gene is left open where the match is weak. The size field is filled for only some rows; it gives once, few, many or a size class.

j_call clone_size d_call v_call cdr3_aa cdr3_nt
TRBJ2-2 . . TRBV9 CASSVGGQNTGELFF TGTGCCAGCAGCGTAGGTGGGCAGAACACCGGGGAGCTGTTTTTT
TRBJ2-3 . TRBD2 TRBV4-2 CASSQGTSGNPSTDTQYF TGTGCCAGCAGCCAGGGGACTAGCGGTAACCCTAGCACAGATACGCAGTATTTT
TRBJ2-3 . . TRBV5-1 CASNPGGKEGTDTQYF TGCGCCAGCAACCCGGGGGGCAAAGAGGGGACAGATACGCAGTATTTT
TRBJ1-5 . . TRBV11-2 CASSPGGNQPQHF TGTGCCAGCAGCCCTGGGGGCAATCAGCCCCAGCATTTT
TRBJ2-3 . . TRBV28 CASRFPGGGGTDTQYF TGTGCCAGCCGATTCCCGGGGGGAGGGGGGACAGATACGCAGTATTTT
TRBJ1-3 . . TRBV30 CAWSPRGSGNTIYF TGTGCCTGGAGTCCCAGGGGTTCTGGAAACACCATATATTTT
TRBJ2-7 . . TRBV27 CAIGTTNLYEQYF TGTGCCATCGGGACCACCAACCTTTACGAGCAGTACTTC
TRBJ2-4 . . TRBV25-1 CASSGEAKNIQYF TGTGCCAGCAGTGGTGAGGCCAAAAACATTCAGTACTTC
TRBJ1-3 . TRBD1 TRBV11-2 CASSSYVTGQLYSGNTIYF TGTGCCAGCAGCTCATACGTGACAGGGCAGCTTTACTCTGGAAACACCATATATTTT
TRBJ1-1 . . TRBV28 CASSYQGNTEAFF TGTGCCAGCAGTTACCAGGGAAACACTGAAGCTTTCTTT
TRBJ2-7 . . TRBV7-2 CASSPKTGSYEQYF TGTGCCAGCAGCCCCAAGACAGGTAGCTACGAGCAGTACTTC
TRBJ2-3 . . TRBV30 CAWSAVPLATQYF TGTGCCTGGAGTGCCGTCCCCCTCGCTACGCAGTATTTT
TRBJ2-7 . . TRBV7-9 CASSQTSGVKNEQYF TGTGCCAGCAGCCAAACCTCAGGTGTGAAAAACGAGCAGTACTTC
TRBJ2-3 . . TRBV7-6 CASSLTPGAGADTQYF TGTGCCAGCAGCTTAACTCCCGGGGCCGGCGCAGATACGCAGTATTTT
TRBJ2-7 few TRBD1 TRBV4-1 CASRISPGTGSYEQYF TGCGCCAGCAGAATTAGTCCCGGGACAGGGTCCTACGAGCAGTACTTC
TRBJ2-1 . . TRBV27 CASSSLGGGRSSYNEQFF TGTGCCAGCAGTTCCCTTGGGGGGGGCCGAAGCTCCTACAATGAGCAGTTCTTC
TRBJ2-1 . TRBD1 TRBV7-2 CASSLTGQIYNEQFF TGTGCCAGCAGCTTAACGGGACAGATCTACAATGAGCAGTTCTTC
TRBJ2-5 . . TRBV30 CAWSPLAPGETQYF TGTGCCTGGTCCCCGCTAGCCCCCGGAGAGACCCAGTACTTC